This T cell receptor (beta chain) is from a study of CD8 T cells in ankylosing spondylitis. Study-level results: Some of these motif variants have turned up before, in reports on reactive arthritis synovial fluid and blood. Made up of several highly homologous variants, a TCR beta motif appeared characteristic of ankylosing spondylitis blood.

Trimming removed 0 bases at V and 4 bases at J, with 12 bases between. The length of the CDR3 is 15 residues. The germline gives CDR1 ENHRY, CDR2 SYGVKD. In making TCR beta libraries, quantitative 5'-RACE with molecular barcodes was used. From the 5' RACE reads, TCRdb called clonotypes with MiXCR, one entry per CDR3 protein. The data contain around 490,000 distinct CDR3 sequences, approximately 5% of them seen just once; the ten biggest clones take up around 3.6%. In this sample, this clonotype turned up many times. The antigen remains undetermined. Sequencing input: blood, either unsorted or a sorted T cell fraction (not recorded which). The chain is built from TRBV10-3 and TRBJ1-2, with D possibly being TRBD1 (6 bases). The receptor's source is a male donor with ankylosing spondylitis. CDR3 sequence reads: CAISESTGAPYGYTF. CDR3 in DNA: TGTGCCATCAGTGAGTCGACGGGGGCCCCCTATGGCTACACCTTC.